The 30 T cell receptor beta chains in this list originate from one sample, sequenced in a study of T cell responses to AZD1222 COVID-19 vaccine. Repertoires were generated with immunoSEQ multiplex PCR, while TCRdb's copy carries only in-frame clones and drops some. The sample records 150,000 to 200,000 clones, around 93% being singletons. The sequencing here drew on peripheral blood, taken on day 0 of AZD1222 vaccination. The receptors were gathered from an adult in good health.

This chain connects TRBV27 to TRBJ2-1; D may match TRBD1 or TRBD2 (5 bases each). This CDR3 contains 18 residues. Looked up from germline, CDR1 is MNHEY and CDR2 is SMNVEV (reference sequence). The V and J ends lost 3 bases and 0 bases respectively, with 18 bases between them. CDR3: CASSLGRILTSSYNEQFF. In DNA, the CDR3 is TGTGCCAGCAGTTTGGGGCGGATCCTCACTAGCTCCTACAATGAGCAGTTCTTC.

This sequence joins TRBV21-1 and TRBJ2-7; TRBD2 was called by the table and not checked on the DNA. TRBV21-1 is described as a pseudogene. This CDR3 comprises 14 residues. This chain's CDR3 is CASSTWGQDAGAYF. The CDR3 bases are TGTGCCAGCAGCACATGGGGACAAGATGCGGGGGCGTACTTC.

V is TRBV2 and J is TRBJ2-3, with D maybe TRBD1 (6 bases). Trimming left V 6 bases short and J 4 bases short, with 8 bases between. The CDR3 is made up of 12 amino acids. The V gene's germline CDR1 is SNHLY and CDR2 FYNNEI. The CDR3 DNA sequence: TGTGCCAGCAGGGACAGTCCAGATACGCAGTATTTT. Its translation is CASRDSPDTQYF.

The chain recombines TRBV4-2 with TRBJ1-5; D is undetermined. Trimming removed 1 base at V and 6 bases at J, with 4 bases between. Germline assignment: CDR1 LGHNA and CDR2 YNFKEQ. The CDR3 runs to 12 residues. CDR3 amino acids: CASSQGSQPQHF. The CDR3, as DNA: TGTGCCAGCAGCCAAGGGAGTCAGCCCCAGCATTTT.

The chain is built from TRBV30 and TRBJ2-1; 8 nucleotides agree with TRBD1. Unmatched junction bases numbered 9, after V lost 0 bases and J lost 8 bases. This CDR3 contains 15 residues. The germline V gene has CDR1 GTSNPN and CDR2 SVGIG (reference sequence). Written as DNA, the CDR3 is TGTGCCTGGAGTGTACAAAGGACAGGGCCCCATGAGCAGTTCTTC. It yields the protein CAWSVQRTGPHEQFF.

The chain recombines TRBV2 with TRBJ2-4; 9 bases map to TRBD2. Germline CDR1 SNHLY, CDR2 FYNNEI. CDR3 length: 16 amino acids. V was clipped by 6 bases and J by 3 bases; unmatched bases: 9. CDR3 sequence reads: CASSLRSREGKNIQYF. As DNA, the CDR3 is TGTGCCAGCAGCCTTCGATCGCGGGAGGGCAAAAACATTCAGTACTTC.

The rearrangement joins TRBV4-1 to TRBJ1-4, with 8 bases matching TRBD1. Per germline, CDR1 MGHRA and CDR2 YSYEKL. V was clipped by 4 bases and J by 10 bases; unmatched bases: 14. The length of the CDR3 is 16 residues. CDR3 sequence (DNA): TGCGCCAGCAGCCTCCCGACCAAGGACAGGGTCCGAAAACTGTTTTTT. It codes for CASSLPTKDRVRKLFF.

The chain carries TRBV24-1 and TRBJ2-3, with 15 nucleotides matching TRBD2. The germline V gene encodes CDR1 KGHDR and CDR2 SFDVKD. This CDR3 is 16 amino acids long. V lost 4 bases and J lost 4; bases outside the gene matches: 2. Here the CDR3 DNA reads TGTGCCACCAGTGACCGGACTAGCGGGAGGGCAGATACGCAGTATTTT. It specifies CATSDRTSGRADTQYF.

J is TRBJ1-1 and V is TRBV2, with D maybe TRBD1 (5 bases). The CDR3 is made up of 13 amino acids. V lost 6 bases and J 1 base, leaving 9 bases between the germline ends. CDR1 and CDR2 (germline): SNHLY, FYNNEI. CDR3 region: CASRWDWNTEAFF. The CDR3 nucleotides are TGTGCCAGCAGGTGGGACTGGAACACTGAAGCTTTCTTT.

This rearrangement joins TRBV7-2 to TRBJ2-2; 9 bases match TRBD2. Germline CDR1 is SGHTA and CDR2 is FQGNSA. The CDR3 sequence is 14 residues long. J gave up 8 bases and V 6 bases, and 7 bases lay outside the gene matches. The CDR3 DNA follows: TGTGCCAGCAGACAAGCTAGCGGGGTGGGGGAGCTGTTTTTT. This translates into CASRQASGVGELFF.

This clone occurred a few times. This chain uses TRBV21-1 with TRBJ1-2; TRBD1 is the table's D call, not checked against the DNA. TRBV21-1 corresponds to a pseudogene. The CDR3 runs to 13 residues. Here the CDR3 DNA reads TGTGCCAGCAGCAAAGATCAGGACTATGGCTACACCTTC. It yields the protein CASSKDQDYGYTF.

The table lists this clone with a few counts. The CDR3 bases are TGTGCCAGCAGTGAAGCCATACAGGTCTCCTACGAGCAGTACTTC. This sequence encodes CASSEAIQVSYEQYF. The chain carries TRBV6-1 and TRBJ2-7; TRBD1 might be the D (5 bases). CDR3 size: 15 residues. Germline assignment: CDR1 MNHNS and CDR2 SASEGT. Trimming pared 0 bases from V and 0 bases from J, leaving 9 bases between.

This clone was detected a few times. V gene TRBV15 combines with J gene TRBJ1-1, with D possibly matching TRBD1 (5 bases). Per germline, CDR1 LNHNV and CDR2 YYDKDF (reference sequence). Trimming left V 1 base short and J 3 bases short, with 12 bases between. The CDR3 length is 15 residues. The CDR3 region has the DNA TGTGCCACCAGCAGAGTTGAGGGGAGCTACACTGAAGCTTTCTTT. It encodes CATSRVEGSYTEAFF.

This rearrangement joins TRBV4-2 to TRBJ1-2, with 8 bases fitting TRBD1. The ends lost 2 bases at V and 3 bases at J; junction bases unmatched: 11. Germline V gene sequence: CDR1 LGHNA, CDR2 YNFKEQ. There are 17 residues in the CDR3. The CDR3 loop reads CASSQKMGQGADYGYTF. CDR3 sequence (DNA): TGTGCCAGCAGCCAAAAAATGGGGCAGGGGGCGGACTATGGCTACACCTTC.

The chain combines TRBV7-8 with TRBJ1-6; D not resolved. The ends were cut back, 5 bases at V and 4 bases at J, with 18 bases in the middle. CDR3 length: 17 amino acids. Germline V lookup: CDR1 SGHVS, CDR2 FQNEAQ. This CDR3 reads CASSTPPGSTYNSPLHF. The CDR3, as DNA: TGTGCCAGCAGCACCCCCCCCGGGTCAACTTATAATTCACCCCTCCACTTT.

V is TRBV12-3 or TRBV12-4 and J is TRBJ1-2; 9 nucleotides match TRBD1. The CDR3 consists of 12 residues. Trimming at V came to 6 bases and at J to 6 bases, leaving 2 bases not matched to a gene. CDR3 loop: CASRGQGHGYTF. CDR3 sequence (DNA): TGTGCCAGCAGGGGACAGGGTCATGGCTACACCTTC.

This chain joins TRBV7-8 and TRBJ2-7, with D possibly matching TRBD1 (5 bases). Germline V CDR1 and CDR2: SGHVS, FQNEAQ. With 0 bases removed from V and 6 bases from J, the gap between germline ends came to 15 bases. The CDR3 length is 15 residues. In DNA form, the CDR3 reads TGTGCCAGCAGCTTAGCCCGACAGAACCCCATCGAGCAGTACTTC. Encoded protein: CASSLARQNPIEQYF.

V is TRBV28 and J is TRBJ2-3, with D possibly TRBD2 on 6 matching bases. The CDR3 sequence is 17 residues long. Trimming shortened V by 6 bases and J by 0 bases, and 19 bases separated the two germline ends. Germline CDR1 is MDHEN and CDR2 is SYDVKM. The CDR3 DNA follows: TGTGCCAGCAGAGGTCAGTGGGCGGGAACTAGCACAGATACGCAGTATTTT. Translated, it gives CASRGQWAGTSTDTQYF.

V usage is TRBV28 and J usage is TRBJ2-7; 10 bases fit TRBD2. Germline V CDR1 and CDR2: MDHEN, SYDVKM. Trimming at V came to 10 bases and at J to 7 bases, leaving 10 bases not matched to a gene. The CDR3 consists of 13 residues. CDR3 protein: CATRPSGRGEQYF. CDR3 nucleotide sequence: TGTGCCACCCGGCCTAGCGGGAGAGGAGAGCAGTACTTC.

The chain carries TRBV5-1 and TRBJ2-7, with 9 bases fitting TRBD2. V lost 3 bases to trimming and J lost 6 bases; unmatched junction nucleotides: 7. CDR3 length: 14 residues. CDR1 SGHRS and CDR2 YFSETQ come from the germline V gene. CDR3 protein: CASSYLAGGLEQYF. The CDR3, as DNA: TGCGCCAGCAGCTACCTGGCGGGAGGGCTCGAGCAGTACTTC.

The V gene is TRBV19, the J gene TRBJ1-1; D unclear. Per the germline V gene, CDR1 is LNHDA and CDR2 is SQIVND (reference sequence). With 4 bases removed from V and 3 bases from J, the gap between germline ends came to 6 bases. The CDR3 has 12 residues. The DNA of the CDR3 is TGTGCCAGTAGTAGAATAGACACTGAAGCTTTCTTT. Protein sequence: CASSRIDTEAFF.

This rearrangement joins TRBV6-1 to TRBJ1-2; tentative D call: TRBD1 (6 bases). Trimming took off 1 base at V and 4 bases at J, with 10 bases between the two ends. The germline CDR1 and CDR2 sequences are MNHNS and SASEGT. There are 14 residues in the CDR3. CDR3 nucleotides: TGTGCCAGCAGTGAAGTAGAGGGGGTCTATGGCTACACCTTC. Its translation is CASSEVEGVYGYTF.

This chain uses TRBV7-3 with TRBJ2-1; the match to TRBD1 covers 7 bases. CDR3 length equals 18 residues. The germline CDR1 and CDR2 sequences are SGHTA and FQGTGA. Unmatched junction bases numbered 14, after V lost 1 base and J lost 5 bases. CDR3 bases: TGTGCCAGCAGCTTAATTCCGACAGGGATGTATTTGGACAATGAGCAGTTCTTC. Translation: CASSLIPTGMYLDNEQFF.

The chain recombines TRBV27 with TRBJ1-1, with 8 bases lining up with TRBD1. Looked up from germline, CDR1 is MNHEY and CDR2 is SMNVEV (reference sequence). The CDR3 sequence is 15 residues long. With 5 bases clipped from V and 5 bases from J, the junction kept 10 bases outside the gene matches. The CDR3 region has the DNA TGTGCCAGCAGTCTGGACAGGGCCTTAGAAACTGAAGCTTTCTTT. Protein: CASSLDRALETEAFF.

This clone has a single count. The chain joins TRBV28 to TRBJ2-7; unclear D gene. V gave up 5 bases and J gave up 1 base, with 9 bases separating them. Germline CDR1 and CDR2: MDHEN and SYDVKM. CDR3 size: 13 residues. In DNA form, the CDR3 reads TGTGCCAGCAGTGCCGGGCATTCCTACGAGCAGTACTTC. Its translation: CASSAGHSYEQYF.

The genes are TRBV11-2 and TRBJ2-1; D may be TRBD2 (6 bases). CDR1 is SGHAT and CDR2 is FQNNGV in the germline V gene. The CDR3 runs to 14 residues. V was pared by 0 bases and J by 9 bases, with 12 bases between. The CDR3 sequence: CASSLEREWAEQFF. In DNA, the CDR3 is TGTGCCAGCAGCTTAGAACGGGAGTGGGCTGAGCAGTTCTTC.

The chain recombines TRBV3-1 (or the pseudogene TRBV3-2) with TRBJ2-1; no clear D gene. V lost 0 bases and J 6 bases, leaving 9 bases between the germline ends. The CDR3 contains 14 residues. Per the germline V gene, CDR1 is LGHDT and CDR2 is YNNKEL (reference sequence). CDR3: CASSQDLVANEQFF. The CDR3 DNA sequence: TGTGCCAGCAGCCAAGACTTGGTGGCCAATGAGCAGTTCTTC.

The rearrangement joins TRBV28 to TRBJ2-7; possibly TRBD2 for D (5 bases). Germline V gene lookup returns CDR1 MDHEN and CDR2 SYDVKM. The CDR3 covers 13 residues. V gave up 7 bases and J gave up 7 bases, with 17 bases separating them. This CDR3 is CASTLAPSEEQYF. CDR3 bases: TGTGCCAGCACGTTAGCGCCCTCGGAGGAGCAGTACTTC.

CDR3 bases: TGTGCCATCAGTCTAGGCTCTAGCACAGATACGCAGTATTTT. It codes for CAISLGSSTDTQYF. The J gene is TRBJ2-3, the V gene TRBV10-3; D not certain. V lost 5 bases, J lost 0 bases, and 9 bases lay in between. CDR3 length: 14 residues. Per the germline V gene, CDR1 is ENHRY and CDR2 is SYGVKD.

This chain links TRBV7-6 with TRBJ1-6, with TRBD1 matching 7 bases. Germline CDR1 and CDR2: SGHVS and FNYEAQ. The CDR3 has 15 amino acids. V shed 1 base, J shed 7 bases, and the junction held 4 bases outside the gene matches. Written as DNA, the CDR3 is TGTGCCAGCAGCTTAGTGGAGGGGGCGAATTCACCCCTCCACTTT. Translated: CASSLVEGANSPLHF. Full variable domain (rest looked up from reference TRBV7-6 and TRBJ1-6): GAGVSQSPRYKVTKRGQDVALRCDPISGHVSLYWYRQALGQGPEFLTYFNYEAQQDKSGLPNDRFSAERPEGSISTLTIQRTEQRDSAMYRCASSLVEGANSPLHFGNGTRLTVT.